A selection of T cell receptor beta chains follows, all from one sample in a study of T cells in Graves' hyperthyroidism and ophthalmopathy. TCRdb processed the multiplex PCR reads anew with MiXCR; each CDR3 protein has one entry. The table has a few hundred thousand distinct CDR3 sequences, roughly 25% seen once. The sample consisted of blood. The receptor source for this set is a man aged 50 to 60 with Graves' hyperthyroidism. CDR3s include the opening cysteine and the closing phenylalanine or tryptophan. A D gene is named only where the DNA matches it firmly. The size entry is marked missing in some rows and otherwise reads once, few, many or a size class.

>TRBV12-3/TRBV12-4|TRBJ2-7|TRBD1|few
TGTGCCAGCAGTTTAGGACAGGGCTACGGGCAGTACTTC
CASSLGQGYGQYF
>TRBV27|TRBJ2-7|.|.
TGTGCCAGCACCCCTTCGCTAGGTTCCCTCTACGAGCAGTACTTC
CASTPSLGSLYEQYF
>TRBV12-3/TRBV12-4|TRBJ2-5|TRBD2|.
TGTGCCAGCAGGAGATCGATAGCGGGAGCAGGAGAGACCCAGTACTTC
CASRRSIAGAGETQYF
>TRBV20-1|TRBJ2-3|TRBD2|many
TGCAGTGCTAGACTAGCGGGACCAGATACGCAGTATTTT
CSARLAGPDTQYF
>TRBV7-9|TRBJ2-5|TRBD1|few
TGTGCCAGCAGCTTAGGGGACAGGGGGTCCTTAGAGACCCAGTACTTC
CASSLGDRGSLETQYF
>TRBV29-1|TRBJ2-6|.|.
TGCAGCGCACGCCTCAGAAGTTCTGGGGCCAACGTCCTGACTTTC
CSARLRSSGANVLTF
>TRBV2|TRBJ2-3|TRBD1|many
TGTGCCAGCAGCAACCCCCAGGGGACAGATAGCACAGATACGCAGTATTTT
CASSNPQGTDSTDTQYF
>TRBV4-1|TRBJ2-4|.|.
TGCGCCAGCAGTATGACCGCTCGGGACATTCAGTACTTC
CASSMTARDIQYF
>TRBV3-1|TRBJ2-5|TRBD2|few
TGTGCCAGCAGGGCTGGGGAGGGCCCGTACCAAGAGACCCAGTACTTC
CASRAGEGPYQETQYF
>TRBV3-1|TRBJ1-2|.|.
TGTGCCAGCAGCCCCTACCCCGGGGCCAACTATGGCTACACCTTC
CASSPYPGANYGYTF
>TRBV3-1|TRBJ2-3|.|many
TGTGCCAGCAGCCCCGCGGGGGATACGCAGTATTTT
CASSPAGDTQYF
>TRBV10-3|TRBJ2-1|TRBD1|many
TGTGCCATCAGTGAGGACAGGGGAACCTACAATGAGCAGTTCTTC
CAISEDRGTYNEQFF
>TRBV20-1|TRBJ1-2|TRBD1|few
TGCAGTGCGCCGGGACAGGGCGACTATGGCTACACCTTC
CSAPGQGDYGYTF
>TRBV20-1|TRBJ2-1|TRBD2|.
TGCAGTGCTAGAGACGCGGGAGGGTTGGACAATGAGCAGTTCTTC
CSARDAGGLDNEQFF
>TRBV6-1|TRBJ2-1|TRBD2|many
TGTGCCAGCAGTGAAACTAGCGGGAGGGCCAATGAGCAGTTCTTC
CASSETSGRANEQFF
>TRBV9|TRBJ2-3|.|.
TGTGCCAGCAGCGTGGCCCCAGTCCTGCGAGTAGATACGCAGTATTTT
CASSVAPVLRVDTQYF
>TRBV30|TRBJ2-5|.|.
TGTGGCTGGAGGGGTTCGACCCAGTACTTC
CGWRGSTQYF
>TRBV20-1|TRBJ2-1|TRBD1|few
TGCAGTGCAGGACAGGGGTCGGCAATTCGTGAGCAGTTCTTC
CSAGQGSAIREQFF
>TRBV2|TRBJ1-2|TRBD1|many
TGTGCCACCTCGGGGGACAGCTTCAACTATGGCTACACCTTC
CATSGDSFNYGYTF
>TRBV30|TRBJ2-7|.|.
TGTGCCTGGAGTGTCGGGCAGGGCGACGAGCAGTACTTC
CAWSVGQGDEQYF
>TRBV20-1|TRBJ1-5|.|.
TGCAGTGCTAGAGATCCCAGGGTAAAGGATCAGCCCCAGCATTTT
CSARDPRVKDQPQHF